A selection of T cell receptor beta chains follows, all from one sample in a study of T cell repertoires in cytomegalovirus infection. TCRdb independently ran MiXCR on the reads; one entry per CDR3 protein. The repertoire holds 150,000 to 200,000 distinct CDR3 sequences, with 13% to 15% as singletons. Sequenced: PBMCs. These receptors were taken from a human donor in good health (CMV status not recorded). Some clones in this sample may be carry-over from other donors' samples. CDR3s include the opening cysteine and the closing phenylalanine or tryptophan. The D gene is left open where the match is weak. A row's size may be missing; if present it is once, few, many or a size class.

D	V	J	size	length	CDR3	DNA
TRBD1	TRBV11-2	TRBJ2-1	many	16	CASSLTGTAFYNEQFF	TGTGCCAGCAGTTTAACCGGGACAGCCTTCTACAATGAGCAGTTCTTC
TRBD2	TRBV24-1	TRBJ2-5	-	15	CATSDRLAGQETQYF	TGTGCCACCAGTGATAGGCTAGCGGGACAAGAGACCCAGTACTTC
-	TRBV7-6	TRBJ1-1	many	13	CASSRGPNTEAFF	TGTGCCAGCAGCAGAGGACCGAACACTGAAGCTTTCTTT
-	TRBV6-1	TRBJ2-6	few	20	CASTPKSGGRSWSGANVLTF	TGTGCCAGCACCCCCAAATCCGGGGGGCGTTCTTGGTCTGGGGCCAACGTCCTGACTTTC
TRBD2	TRBV7-2	TRBJ2-7	many	13	CASSSSGGYEQYF	TGTGCCAGCAGCTCCTCGGGGGGGTACGAGCAGTACTTC
-	TRBV11-2	TRBJ2-3	-	16	CASSPRMAGIGDTQYF	TGTGCCAGCAGCCCCCGGATGGCGGGTATCGGAGATACGCAGTATTTT
-	TRBV9	TRBJ2-1	many	16	CASSVGAGTSYNEQFF	TGTGCCAGCAGCGTAGGTGCAGGGACGTCCTACAATGAGCAGTTCTTC
-	TRBV5-6	TRBJ1-1	-	15	CASSFPGTVNTEAFF	TGTGCCAGCAGCTTCCCCGGGACGGTGAACACTGAAGCTTTCTTT
-	TRBV28	TRBJ2-5	many	15	CASSLEGTYQETQYF	TGTGCCAGCAGTTTAGAAGGGACGTACCAAGAGACCCAGTACTTC
-	TRBV28	TRBJ2-7	many	13	CASSFSGASEQYF	TGTGCCAGCAGTTTTTCAGGGGCAAGCGAGCAGTACTTC
TRBD1	TRBV5-1	TRBJ1-1	-	14	CASSLETYRGIAFF	TGCGCCAGCAGCTTGGAAACGTACAGGGGGATAGCTTTCTTT
TRBD1	TRBV7-2	TRBJ1-2	few	15	CASSSVRTGGDGYTF	TGTGCCAGCAGCTCCGTAAGGACAGGGGGAGATGGCTACACCTTC
TRBD1	TRBV7-8	TRBJ1-1	medium-sized	14	CASSSGQPNTEAFF	TGTGCCAGCAGCTCGGGACAGCCGAACACTGAAGCTTTCTTT
-	TRBV12-3/TRBV12-4	TRBJ1-6	few	14	CASSFNQKDSPLHF	TGTGCCAGCAGTTTTAACCAGAAGGATTCACCCCTCCACTTT
-	TRBV4-2	TRBJ2-1	few	12	CASSQDVYEQFF	TGTGCCAGCAGCCAAGACGTCTATGAGCAGTTCTTC
-	TRBV7-2	TRBJ1-1	-	14	CASSLYSVGFHAFF	TGTGCCAGCAGCTTATACAGCGTTGGGTTCCACGCTTTCTTT
-	TRBV5-1	TRBJ2-2	few	16	CASSFRTKGNTGELFF	TGCGCCAGCAGCTTCAGGACAAAAGGGAACACCGGGGAGCTGTTTTTT
-	TRBV12-3/TRBV12-4	TRBJ1-5	many	15	CASRPRGGINQPQHF	TGTGCCAGCCGACCAAGGGGGGGGATCAATCAGCCCCAGCATTTT
-	TRBV4-3	TRBJ1-3	-	16	CASSQDLTFSGNTIYF	TGCGCCAGCAGCCAAGATCTGACATTCTCTGGAAACACCATATATTTT
-	TRBV7-9	TRBJ1-1	-	15	CASSFFRDLNTEAFF	TGTGCCAGCAGCTTTTTCAGGGATTTGAACACTGAAGCTTTCTTT
TRBD1	TRBV19	TRBJ1-5	-	15	CASTQSGQGNQPQHF	TGTGCCAGTACCCAAAGTGGACAGGGGAATCAGCCCCAGCATTTT
TRBD2	TRBV7-6	TRBJ2-2	few	18	CASSFGGGGFTGTGELFF	TGTGCCAGCAGCTTCGGGGGGGGGGGCTTTACAGGCACCGGGGAGCTGTTTTTT
TRBD1	TRBV28	TRBJ1-6	few	14	CASSGGTVNSPLHF	TGTGCCAGCAGTGGCGGGACAGTTAATTCACCCCTCCACTTT
TRBD1	TRBV19	TRBJ1-2	-	12	CAISDRRYGYTF	TGTGCCATCTCGGACAGGCGCTATGGCTACACCTTC
-	TRBV6-5	TRBJ1-1	-	13	CASSRTAYTEAFF	TGTGCCAGCAGTCGGACAGCTTACACTGAAGCTTTCTTT
TRBD2	TRBV11-2	TRBJ2-7	-	15	CASSFSTSGQYEQYF	TGTGCCAGCAGCTTCAGTACTAGCGGACAGTACGAGCAGTACTTC